This TCR beta chain was identified in a study of monozygotic twins with inflammatory bowel disease. Germline CDR1 reads SGHVS; CDR2 reads FQNEAQ. There are 15 residues in the CDR3. TCRdb reanalyzed the 5' RACE reads, giving one entry per CDR3 protein sequence and no DNA. The table lists under 200,000 distinct CDR3 sequences. The clonotype was recovered from a human donor with ulcerative colitis or Crohn's disease, or a healthy co-twin of an affected twin (not recorded which). The chain combines TRBV7-8 with TRBJ1-1; TCRdb returns TRBD1, unconfirmable since there is no DNA. Input material: blood. This chain's CDR3 is CASSLSGTVRGEAFF.